The 18 T cell receptor beta chains below were found in one sample sequenced in a study of cytomegalovirus exposure and HLA in healthy donors. The PCR made use of 60 Vbeta and 13 Jbeta primers. Repertoires were generated with immunoSEQ multiplex PCR, while TCRdb's copy carries only in-frame clones and drops some. Of about 160,000 clones listed, 55% to 70% are singletons. The sequenced sample consisted of PBMCs. The receptors come from a woman aged 55 to 70 in good health and CMV-seropositive.

The chain carries TRBV4-3 and TRBJ2-7, with 13 bases that match TRBD2. The CDR3 is made up of 16 amino acids. Germline V gene lookup returns CDR1 LGHNA and CDR2 YSLEER. After removal of 0 bases from V and 5 bases from J, the junction contained 4 bases not matched to a gene. CDR3 loop: CASSQDWTSGRNEQYF. CDR3 sequence (DNA): TGCGCCAGCAGCCAAGATTGGACTAGCGGGAGAAACGAGCAGTACTTC.

The chain is built from TRBV19 and TRBJ2-7, with TRBD1 matching over 7 bases. Per the germline V gene, CDR1 is LNHDA and CDR2 is SQIVND (reference sequence). The ends lost 4 bases at V and 7 bases at J; junction bases unmatched: 4. This CDR3 is 12 amino acids long. The DNA for the CDR3 is TGTGCCAGTAGTAACGACAGGGCGGAGCAGTACTTC. Amino acids: CASSNDRAEQYF.

This chain links TRBV7-9 with TRBJ1-2; TRBD1 is a possible D gene (5 bases). Trimming removed 5 bases at V and 2 bases at J, with 15 bases between. The CDR3 is 15 residues long. In germline, CDR1 is SEHNR, CDR2 FQNEAQ (reference sequence). The CDR3 reads CASSLSGGGNYGYTF. CDR3 DNA: TGTGCCAGCAGCCTCAGTGGGGGGGGGAACTATGGCTACACCTTC.

The sample holds a few counts of this clone. V gene TRBV9 combines with J gene TRBJ2-1; maybe TRBD2 (6 bases). The CDR3 is 18 amino acids. V was trimmed by 0 bases and J by 7 bases, leaving 23 bases between them. Germline CDR1 reads SGDLS; CDR2 reads YYNGEE. CDR3 coding DNA: TGTGCCAGCAGCGTAGGAGGAGCTGGCTATGCGGCGGGGAATGAGCAGTTCTTC. Translation gives CASSVGGAGYAAGNEQFF.

The sample holds a few counts of this clone. The chain carries TRBV9 and TRBJ2-7, with TRBD2 matching over 8 bases. V was clipped by 1 base and J by 5 bases; unmatched bases: 2. The CDR3 sequence is 13 residues long. Looked up from germline, CDR1 is SGDLS and CDR2 is YYNGEE. The CDR3 protein is CASSVSGGNEQYF. CDR3 nucleotide sequence: TGTGCCAGCAGCGTATCGGGGGGGAACGAGCAGTACTTC.

This chain uses TRBV18 with TRBJ2-2; 8 nucleotides line up with TRBD2. Unmatched junction bases numbered 11, after V lost 2 bases and J lost 6 bases. The CDR3 has 17 amino acids. Germline values: CDR1 KGHSH, CDR2 LQKENI. CDR3 nucleotides: TGTGCCAGCTCACCAAGTCTTAGCGGGACTAATTCCGGGGAGCTGTTTTTT. Translating gives CASSPSLSGTNSGELFF.

The gene calls are TRBV15 and TRBJ2-1; a possible D gene is TRBD2 (6 bases). CDR1 is LNHNV, CDR2 YYDKDF, per germline (reference sequence). Deletions cut 1 base from V and 10 bases from J, with 8 bases between. The CDR3 runs 12 residues. CDR3 sequence: CATSRAAGEQFF. CDR3 sequence (DNA): TGTGCCACCAGCAGAGCGGCGGGGGAGCAGTTCTTC. The variable domain in full, with the rest retrieved from reference TRBV15 and TRBJ2-1, is DAMVIQNPRYQVTQFGKPVTLSCSQTLNHNVMYWYQQKSSQAPKLLFHYYDKDFNNEADTPDNFQSRRPNTSFCFLDIRSPGLGDTAMYLCATSRAAGEQFFGPGTRLTVL.

The V gene is TRBV15, the J gene TRBJ2-3; D is possibly TRBD2 (5 bases). V was trimmed by 6 bases and J by 6 bases, leaving 13 bases between them. The CDR3 loop spans 13 amino acids. The germline V gene has CDR1 LNHNV and CDR2 YYDKDF (reference sequence). The CDR3 DNA reads TGTGCCACCAGGCACGATGAGGGCGATACGCAGTATTTT. Translated, it gives CATRHDEGDTQYF.

The table lists this clone with a count of one. The chain couples TRBV11-2 to TRBJ2-2, with D possibly matching TRBD2 (6 bases). Germline-derived CDR1 and CDR2 are SGHAT and FQNNGV. V gave up 5 bases and J gave up 4 bases, with 17 bases separating them. The CDR3 consists of 16 residues. The CDR3 DNA reads as TGTGCCAGCAGCCCGACCCACAGGAGGGTCACCGGGGAGCTGTTTTTT. It translates to CASSPTHRRVTGELFF. Combining the CDR3 with reference TRBV11-2 and TRBJ2-2 gives the whole variable domain EAGVAQSPRYKIIEKRQSVAFWCNPISGHATLYWYQQILGQGPKLLIQFQNNGVVDDSQLPKDRFSAERLKGVDSTLKIQPAKLEDSAVYLCASSPTHRRVTGELFFGEGSRLTVL.

The rearrangement links TRBV7-2 to TRBJ2-7, with a tentative D call TRBD2 (7 bases). The CDR3 totals 15 residues. V gave up 1 base and J gave up 7 bases, with 17 bases separating them. The germline V gene has CDR1 SGHTA and CDR2 FQGNSA. The CDR3 region has the DNA TGTGCCAGCAGCTTAGGCGGGAGTTATAGGGGGGAGCAGTACTTC. Amino acid sequence: CASSLGGSYRGEQYF.

The chain carries TRBV19 and TRBJ2-7; 13 bases align to TRBD2. V lost 2 bases to trimming and J lost 3 bases; unmatched junction nucleotides: 1. The CDR3 sequence is 15 residues long. Germline V gene sequence: CDR1 LNHDA, CDR2 SQIVND (reference sequence). The CDR3 DNA follows: TGTGCCAGTAGTATACGACTAGCGGGGGGCTACGAGCAGTACTTC. Its protein product is CASSIRLAGGYEQYF.

Only a few counts were recorded for this clone. The chain uses TRBV7-2 and TRBJ2-7; 10 positions agree with TRBD1. Germline lookup yields CDR1 SGHTA and CDR2 FQGNSA. J lost 4 bases, V lost 3 bases, and 6 bases had no gene match. The CDR3 runs 15 residues. The CDR3 coding sequence is TGTGCCAGCAGCTTGGGACAGGGGCCAGGATACGAGCAGTACTTC. Encoded protein: CASSLGQGPGYEQYF.

The chain recombines TRBV4-1 with TRBJ2-7, with 7 bases identical to TRBD2. The CDR3 is 15 residues long. The V gene end was trimmed by 0 bases and the J gene end by 2 bases; junction bases not matched to a gene: 4. Germline V gene data show CDR1 as MGHRA and CDR2 as YSYEKL. CDR3 in amino acids: CASSQDPGGAYEQYF. Here the CDR3 DNA reads TGCGCCAGCAGCCAAGATCCGGGAGGAGCCTACGAGCAGTACTTC.

The chain recombines TRBV28 with TRBJ2-7; D might be TRBD2 (5 bases). V dropped 10 bases and J dropped 1 base, with 11 bases sitting between them. The CDR3 totals 12 residues. Germline-derived CDR1 and CDR2 are MDHEN and SYDVKM. The CDR3 nucleotides are TGTGCCATCCAAGGAGGTTCCTACGAGCAGTACTTC. Translation gives CAIQGGSYEQYF. The full variable domain, with the rest looked up from reference TRBV28 and TRBJ2-7, is DVKVTQSSRYLVKRTGEKVFLECVQDMDHENMFWYRQDPGLGLRLIYFSYDVKMKEKGDIPEGYSVSREKKERFSLILESASTNQTSMYLCAIQGGSYEQYFGPGTRLTVT.

The CDR3 nucleotides read TGTGCCAGCAGCTCAAGCCCGACACGTAGCACAGATACGCAGTATTTT. Translating it yields CASSSSPTRSTDTQYF. This chain connects TRBV9 to TRBJ2-3, with D unclear. The CDR3 totals 16 residues. The V end was cut by 4 bases, the J end by 0 bases, with 15 bases between. The germline V gene encodes CDR1 SGDLS and CDR2 YYNGEE.

The V and J genes are TRBV29-1 and TRBJ2-5; TRBD2 matches 11 bases. The last part of the DNA fits TRBJ2-7 better; the J call may be wrong. Germline V gene data show CDR1 as SQVTM and CDR2 as ANQGSEA. CDR3 length: 15 residues. As DNA, the CDR3 is TGCAGCGTTTTAGCGGGAGGGCACTGGGACTACGAGCAGTACTTC. Its translation is CSVLAGGHWDYEQYF.

This chain links TRBV25-1 with TRBJ2-3, with no clear D. CDR1 and CDR2 from the germline V gene are MGHDK and SYGVNS. V lost 4 bases and J 4 bases, leaving 12 bases between the germline ends. The CDR3 has 14 amino acids. In nucleotides, the CDR3 is TGTGCCAGCAGTGCCCAGGAACTCGCAGATACGCAGTATTTT. This encodes CASSAQELADTQYF.

DNA for the CDR3: TGTGCCAGCAGCTCCGGACTAGCGGGAGACGTAGAGACCCAGTACTTC. This codes for CASSSGLAGDVETQYF. This chain links TRBV5-4 with TRBJ2-5, with 13 positions matching TRBD2. Germline-derived CDR1 and CDR2 are SGHNT and YYREEE (reference sequence). V gave up 3 bases and J gave up 4 bases; unmatched junction bases: 6. This CDR3 region has 16 residues. The full variable domain, rest sourced from reference TRBV5-4 and TRBJ2-5, is ETGVTQSPTHLIKTRGQQVTLRCSSQSGHNTVSWYQQALGQGPQFIFQYYREEENGRGNFPPRFSGLQFPNYSSELNVNALELDDSALYLCASSSGLAGDVETQYFGPGTRLLVL.